The source of this T cell receptor beta chain is a study of cytomegalovirus exposure and HLA in healthy donors. CDR3 length: 13 amino acids. Trimming shortened V by 2 bases and J by 1 base, and 5 bases separated the two germline ends. The germline CDR1 and CDR2 sequences are LNHDA and SQIVND (reference sequence). 60 Vbeta and 13 Jbeta primers were used in PCR. Libraries were prepared by immunoSEQ multiplex PCR; TCRdb keeps only in-frame clonotypes and omits some of them. The table gives tens of thousands of clones; the top ten clones make up approximately 2.1% of it. This receptor was identified in a female donor in good health and CMV-seronegative. The sequencing sample was made of PBMCs. J is TRBJ2-5 and V is TRBV19; D remains ambiguous. CDR3 sequence reads: CASSISRQETQYF. The CDR3 DNA is TGTGCCAGTAGTATAAGCCGCCAAGAGACCCAGTACTTC.